The 29 T cell receptor beta chains below were found in one sample sequenced in a study of naive and memory T cell subsets. Points from the study as a whole: Naive repertoires, especially CD8, held a few larger clonotypes, possibly memory cells re-expressing CD45RA.

Both TRBC1 and TRBC2 were covered by a beta constant-region primer of two equimolar oligonucleotides. Four rounds of PCR amplified the ligated cDNA using nested alpha and beta constant-region primers plus SP2. MiXCR, applied by TCRdb to the UMI-ligation and nested PCR reads, yields one record per CDR3 protein. The data show under 150,000 distinct CDR3 sequences, 15% to 25% seen once. No antigens are known for them. Sequencing input: naive CD8+ T cells from blood. These receptors were obtained from a human donor in good health.

Many counts were recorded for this clonotype. This rearrangement joins TRBV29-1 to TRBJ2-7; TRBD1 aligns across 9 bases. Germline V gives CDR1 SQVTM, CDR2 ANQGSEA. This CDR3 comprises 14 residues. Unmatched junction bases numbered 9, after V lost 7 bases and J lost 2 bases. CDR3 nucleotide sequence: TGCAGCGCCTTAAGCGGGACAGGGACCTACGAGCAGTACTTC. Translation gives CSALSGTGTYEQYF.

This clonotype was counted a few times. V is TRBV6-1 and J is TRBJ1-5; D not resolved. With 1 base removed from V and 6 bases from J, the gap between germline ends came to 1 base. This CDR3 has 11 residues. Germline V gives CDR1 MNHNS, CDR2 SASEGT. CDR3: CASSEGQPQHF. Written as DNA, the CDR3 is TGTGCCAGCAGTGAAGGTCAGCCCCAGCATTTT.

The J gene is TRBJ2-7, the V gene TRBV27, with D perhaps assigned TRBD1 or TRBD2 (5 bases each). The CDR3 consists of 14 residues. Germline CDR1 MNHEY, CDR2 SMNVEV (reference sequence). The V gene lost 5 bases and the J gene lost 6 bases, with 17 bases spanning the gap. Here the CDR3 reads CASSPTIPGAEQYF. The CDR3 region has the DNA TGTGCCAGCAGTCCCACCATCCCCGGGGCCGAGCAGTACTTC.

The chain carries TRBV27 and TRBJ2-1, with 11 bases aligning to TRBD2. V shed 8 bases, J shed 0 bases, and the junction held 3 bases outside the gene matches. The CDR3 spans 15 residues. CDR1 is MNHEY, CDR2 SMNVEV, per germline (reference sequence). The CDR3 DNA reads as TGTGCCAGCGATACTAGCGGGAGCTCCTACAATGAGCAGTTCTTC. Residues: CASDTSGSSYNEQFF.

This clonotype came up a few times. The J gene is TRBJ2-7, the V gene TRBV28; D unresolved. V was pared by 4 bases and J by 0 bases, with 13 bases between. The germline gives CDR1 MDHEN, CDR2 SYDVKM. CDR3 length equals 15 residues. As DNA, the CDR3 is TGTGCCAGCAGTTCCCCTTCCGAGGCCTCCTACGAGCAGTACTTC. Protein sequence: CASSSPSEASYEQYF.

This sequence joins TRBV6-5 and TRBJ2-5, with a possible D match to TRBD1 (5 bases). This CDR3 contains 14 residues. Germline assignment: CDR1 MNHEY and CDR2 SVGAGI. Trimming left V 6 bases short and J 3 bases short, with 14 bases between. CDR3 nucleotide sequence: TGTGCCAGCAGCCAGGACACGGACGAAGAGACCCAGTACTTC. Its translation is CASSQDTDEETQYF.

The table lists this clonotype with a few counts. The rearrangement links TRBV10-3 to TRBJ2-5, with a possible D match to TRBD2 (5 bases). The germline CDR1 and CDR2 sequences are ENHRY and SYGVKD. Trimming took off 4 bases at V and 5 bases at J, with 14 bases between the two ends. The CDR3 runs 14 residues. Here the CDR3 reads CAISGGGPGETQYF. The CDR3 nucleotides read TGTGCCATCAGTGGAGGCGGCCCGGGGGAGACCCAGTACTTC.

This clonotype was observed a few times. The genes are TRBV4-1 and TRBJ2-3; 12 bases are shared with TRBD2. Per germline, CDR1 MGHRA and CDR2 YSYEKL. CDR3 length equals 18 residues. The J segment lost 5 bases and the V segment lost 0 bases, leaving 9 bases of the junction unmatched. CDR3: CASSQEGTSGRNGDTQYF. In nucleotides, the CDR3 is TGCGCCAGCAGCCAAGAGGGCACTAGCGGGAGGAATGGAGATACGCAGTATTTT.

This clonotype was detected only a few times. The chain links TRBV12-3 or TRBV12-4 to TRBJ2-7, with D perhaps TRBD2 (6 bases). The CDR3 covers 16 residues. Trimming cost V 2 bases and J 6 bases, with 20 bases left between them. Here the CDR3 DNA reads TGTGCCAGCAGTTTAAGGCGGGACGGAAGTAGTTGCGAGCAGTACTTC. This encodes CASSLRRDGSSCEQYF.

Only a few counts were recorded for this clonotype. V gene TRBV6-5 combines with J gene TRBJ1-1; D remains unclear. V shed 9 bases and J shed 3 bases, with 11 bases lying between them. Germline CDR1 is MNHEY and CDR2 is SVGAGI. The CDR3 consists of 12 residues. DNA for the CDR3: TGTGCCAGTTGGACGGGAGACACTGAAGCTTTCTTT. The encoded protein is CASWTGDTEAFF.

With respect to this clonotype: A read error may produce the germline difference seen at one junction end. The chain is built from TRBV6-2 or TRBV6-3 and TRBJ2-5; D ambiguous. CDR3 length: 14 amino acids. The germline gives CDR1 MNHEY, CDR2 SVGEGT. Here the CDR3 reads CASTYVTLQETQYF. The CDR3 nucleotides are TGTGCCAGCACTTACGTGACTCTACAAGAGACCCAGTACTTC.

This clonotype was counted a few times. The J gene is TRBJ2-7, the V gene TRBV29-1; D is perhaps TRBD1 (8 bases). Between the trimmed V and J ends, which lost 7 bases and 2 bases, there was a span of 24 bases. Germline CDR1 SQVTM, CDR2 ANQGSEA. The CDR3 is 16 amino acids. The CDR3 DNA reads TGCAGCGCCGGAGGACAGGGAGGGAGTGGACCCTACGAGCAGTACTTC. Translated, it gives CSAGGQGGSGPYEQYF.

This clonotype was seen ten or more times. The chain uses TRBV12-3 or TRBV12-4 and TRBJ2-1, with no clear D. The V gene lost 4 bases and the J gene lost 15 bases, with 16 bases spanning the gap. The CDR3 extends over 12 amino acids. CDR3 loop: CASSWTQALPFF. The CDR3 DNA follows: TGTGCCAGCAGTTGGACGCAAGCTCTGCCGTTCTTC.

In nucleotides, the CDR3 is TGTGCCAGCAGACTGAACAGAATTCAGTACTTC. Protein product: CASRLNRIQYF. This chain uses TRBV27 with TRBJ2-7; D is undetermined. V was cut by 6 bases and J by 10 bases, with 13 bases left in between. This CDR3 region has 11 residues. In germline, CDR1 is MNHEY, CDR2 SMNVEV (reference sequence).

A few counts support this clonotype. The chain employs TRBV28 and TRBJ1-5, with D maybe TRBD1 (5 bases). The ends were cut back, 6 bases at V and 3 bases at J, with 15 bases in the middle. Per the germline V gene, CDR1 is MDHEN and CDR2 is SYDVKM. CDR3 size: 15 residues. In DNA form, the CDR3 reads TGTGCCAGCAGCCTGCAACCGGGGCTCAATCAGCCCCAGCATTTT. Translating it yields CASSLQPGLNQPQHF.

In its sample, this clonotype was seen a few times. V gene TRBV12-3 or TRBV12-4 combines with J gene TRBJ2-6, with D unclear. V was clipped by 6 bases and J by 7 bases, with 7 bases between them. The CDR3 runs 12 residues. The CDR3: CASRRPANVLTF. CDR3 nucleotide sequence: TGTGCCAGCAGGAGGCCTGCCAACGTCCTGACTTTC.

The chain joins TRBV12-3 or TRBV12-4 to TRBJ2-2; D not certain. V lost 3 bases to trimming and J lost 0 bases, with 8 bases between them. This CDR3 is 15 amino acids long. The CDR3 sequence is CASSFQAANTGELFF. CDR3 DNA sequence: TGTGCCAGCAGTTTTCAGGCAGCGAACACCGGGGAGCTGTTTTTT.

J is TRBJ2-1 and V is TRBV20-1; 8 bases line up with TRBD2. Unmatched junction bases numbered 7, after V lost 1 base and J lost 2 bases. The CDR3 has 16 residues. CDR1 DFQATT and CDR2 SNEGSKA come from the germline V gene (reference sequence). The DNA of the CDR3 is TGCAGTGCTAGAGCGGCGGGAGGTAGGGCCTACAATGAGCAGTTCTTC. Amino acid sequence: CSARAAGGRAYNEQFF.

This clonotype was seen a few times. The chain uses TRBV28 and TRBJ2-7, with TRBD2 identical over 9 bases. The V and J ends lost 6 bases and 1 base, in that order; junction bases with no gene match: 7. The CDR3 covers 15 residues. Germline assignment: CDR1 MDHEN and CDR2 SYDVKM. CDR3 residues: CASSPTSGPSYEQYF. The CDR3 nucleotides read TGTGCCAGCAGCCCTACTAGCGGGCCATCCTACGAGCAGTACTTC.

This clonotype was seen only a few times. The CDR3: CSVVLGSGYNEQFF. In DNA, the CDR3 is TGCAGCGTTGTTCTGGGAAGCGGCTACAATGAGCAGTTCTTC. This chain joins TRBV29-1 and TRBJ2-1, with D possibly matching TRBD2 (5 bases). The V end lost 4 bases, the J end lost 3 bases, and 13 bases lay between the germline ends. The CDR3 runs to 14 residues. From germline, CDR1 is SQVTM and CDR2 ANQGSEA.

This clonotype was observed a handful of times. The chain employs TRBV28 and TRBJ2-7, with 13 bases fitting TRBD2. CDR1 is MDHEN and CDR2 is SYDVKM in the germline V gene. CDR3 size: 14 residues. CDR3 residues: CASRTSGSLSEQYF. CDR3 bases: TGTGCTAGTCGGACTAGCGGGAGCCTCAGCGAGCAGTACTTC. Full variable domain (rest looked up from reference TRBV28 and TRBJ2-7): DVKVTQSSRYLVKRTGEKVFLECVQDMDHENMFWYRQDPGLGLRLIYFSYDVKMKEKGDIPEGYSVSREKKERFSLILESASTNQTSMYLCASRTSGSLSEQYFGPGTRLTVT.

This clonotype was detected a few times. Here the CDR3 reads CASSLSGLSTEAFF. DNA for the CDR3: TGTGCCAGCAGTTTATCAGGGCTTTCCACTGAAGCTTTCTTT. The chain is built from TRBV28 and TRBJ1-1, with a possible D match to TRBD1 (5 bases). The germline gives CDR1 MDHEN, CDR2 SYDVKM. The CDR3 has 14 amino acids. Trimming removed 1 base at V and 4 bases at J, with 10 bases between.

The chain has TRBV28 and TRBJ1-1; 12 bases are a match to TRBD1. This CDR3 spans 15 amino acids. Germline CDR1 and CDR2: MDHEN and SYDVKM. V trimming: 3 bases; J trimming: 7 bases; junction bases outside the gene matches: 6. CDR3 protein: CASSFRDRGLSEAFF. The CDR3 region has the DNA TGTGCCAGCAGTTTCCGGGACAGGGGGCTTAGTGAAGCTTTCTTT.

This clonotype was observed a handful of times. This rearrangement joins TRBV6-5 to TRBJ1-1; no clear D. V lost 0 bases and J lost 6, with 17 bases in between. CDR1 MNHEY and CDR2 SVGAGI come from the germline V gene. This CDR3 spans 16 amino acids. CDR3: CASSYSFSGKDAEAFF. The CDR3 DNA reads as TGTGCCAGCAGTTACTCTTTCTCGGGAAAGGACGCTGAAGCTTTCTTT.

Turning to this clonotype: This may stem from a read error, because a much larger clone lies one nucleotide away. This rearrangement joins TRBV7-3 to TRBJ2-3, with TRBD1 as a possible D gene (6 bases). This CDR3 contains 16 residues. CDR1 and CDR2 from the germline V gene are SGHTA and FQGTGA. With 10 bases removed from V and 0 bases from J, the gap between germline ends came to 20 bases. CDR3 in DNA: TGTGCCAACAGGGATTCGAGCGGTCCAAGCACAGATACGCAGTATTTT. Amino acids: CANRDSSGPSTDTQYF.

This clonotype came up a few times. The CDR3 DNA is TGCAGCGTTGAGTCCAGGGGAATCTACAATGAGCAGTTCTTC. Amino acids: CSVESRGIYNEQFF. This chain joins TRBV29-1 and TRBJ2-1, with D maybe TRBD1 (6 bases). The V gene's germline CDR1 is SQVTM and CDR2 ANQGSEA. This CDR3 spans 14 amino acids. V lost 3 bases and J lost 3, with 12 bases in between.

The chain joins TRBV5-6 to TRBJ2-3; unclear D gene. The germline gives CDR1 SGHDT, CDR2 YYEEEE. V was cut by 1 base and J by 0 bases, with 6 bases left in between. The CDR3 extends over 14 amino acids. The CDR3 region is CASSLSPSTDTQYF. CDR3 bases: TGTGCCAGCAGCTTGAGCCCCAGCACAGATACGCAGTATTTT.

This clonotype showed up just a few times. The V and J genes are TRBV28 and TRBJ2-7, with D unclear. Trimming shortened V by 6 bases and J by 4 bases, and 28 bases separated the two germline ends. CDR3 length: 18 residues. Germline V gene data show CDR1 as MDHEN and CDR2 as SYDVKM. In DNA, the CDR3 is TGTGCCAGCAGCCTGGGGTGGCGGAAGGCCGTTGAAACTTACGAGCAGTACTTC. It specifies CASSLGWRKAVETYEQYF.

The chain has TRBV20-1 and TRBJ2-7, with TRBD1 matching over 7 bases. The CDR3 is made up of 11 amino acids. Germline-derived CDR1 and CDR2 are DFQATT and SNEGSKA (reference sequence). V lost 6 bases, J lost 3 bases, and 2 bases stayed unmatched. CDR3 loop: CSARQGYEQYF. As DNA, the CDR3 is TGCAGTGCCAGACAGGGCTACGAGCAGTACTTC.